A selection of T cell receptor beta chains follows, all from one sample in a study of blood T cell repertoires in COVID-19. Clones were sequenced by immunoSEQ multiplex PCR, and TCRdb holds only the in-frame ones, with some missing. The data show 230,000 or so clones, with less than 90% seen just once and about 2% held by the top ten. Input material: peripheral blood. The receptors stem from a man aged 35 to 55 with active or convalescent COVID-19. The CDR3 runs from the conserved cysteine through the conserved F or W. D genes are given only for firm matches. Rows may omit the clone size; those that give it use once, few, many or a size class.

V gene	D gene	J gene	clone size	CDR3 DNA	CDR3 protein
TRBV9	-	TRBJ1-5	-	TGTGCCAGCAGTCCGGAGGCAGGGGTTGATGTAAGTCAGCCCCAGCATTTT	CASSPEAGVDVSQPQHF
TRBV11-2	-	TRBJ2-5	-	TGTGCCAGCAGCCCACGAGACCAAGGGGTTGGGACCCAGTACTTC	CASSPRDQGVGTQYF
TRBV5-1	TRBD1	TRBJ1-2	-	TGCGCCAGCAGCTCCAGTCGGACAGGGGGTGGCTACACCTTC	CASSSSRTGGGYTF
TRBV13	TRBD1	TRBJ2-2	-	TGTGCCAGCAGCAAATATAGGGCAGGGGGCACCGGGGAGCTGTTTTTT	CASSKYRAGGTGELFF
TRBV28	-	TRBJ2-1	-	TGTGCCAGCAGTAACAGGGTTAACAATGAGCAGTTCTTC	CASSNRVNNEQFF
TRBV2	-	TRBJ2-2	-	TGTGCCACCAGGAGACAGTCGACCGGGGAGCTGTTTTTT	CATRRQSTGELFF
TRBV5-1	-	TRBJ1-1	-	TGCGCCAGCAGCTACAACAGGGTGGAGACTGAAGCTTTCTTT	CASSYNRVETEAFF
TRBV6-5	TRBD2	TRBJ2-1	-	TGTGCCAGCAGTACGCGGGAGTACAATGAGCAGTTCTTC	CASSTREYNEQFF
TRBV2	-	TRBJ2-7	-	TGTGCCAGCAGTGAAGCGCTAGTCTCCTACGAGCAGTACTTC	CASSEALVSYEQYF
TRBV7-9	TRBD1	TRBJ1-2	-	TGTGCCAGCAGCTTAGAGACAGGGGGGGCCTATGGCTACACCTTC	CASSLETGGAYGYTF
TRBV2	-	TRBJ2-3	-	TGTGCCAGCAGGCCCGGACTATCGCCGGCAGATACGCAGTATTTT	CASRPGLSPADTQYF
TRBV12-3/TRBV12-4	TRBD1	TRBJ1-1	-	TGTGCCAGCAGTTACAGGGGCACCACTGAAGCTTTCTTT	CASSYRGTTEAFF
TRBV28	-	TRBJ1-1	-	TGTGCCAGCATCAATCCCGGGGGGGCAAACACTGAAGCTTTCTTT	CASINPGGANTEAFF
TRBV28	-	TRBJ1-5	-	TGTGCCAGCGCGGGCGCATGGAATCAGCCCCAGCATTTT	CASAGAWNQPQHF
TRBV28	TRBD1	TRBJ2-7	-	TGTGCCAGCAGCCGAGCTAAAGGACAGGGGCTCTACGAGCAGTACTTC	CASSRAKGQGLYEQYF
TRBV6-1	TRBD2	TRBJ2-3	-	TGTGCCAGCAGTGAATGGCGGGGGAGCACAGATACGCAGTATTTT	CASSEWRGSTDTQYF
TRBV5-5	-	TRBJ2-3	-	TGTGCCAGCAGCTTGGCCTTGGGCGATACGCAGTATTTT	CASSLALGDTQYF
TRBV15	-	TRBJ1-5	-	TGTGCCACCAGAAAAACCACCCACCGGGGGAGCAATCAGCCCCAGCATTTT	CATRKTTHRGSNQPQHF
TRBV3-1/TRBV3-2	-	TRBJ1-1	-	TGTGCCAGCAGCGTTTGGTCGGACACTGAAGCTTTCTTT	CASSVWSDTEAFF
TRBV3-1/TRBV3-2	-	TRBJ1-6	-	TGTGCCAGCAGCCTTAGGGGGGGTAATTCACCCCTCCACTTT	CASSLRGGNSPLHF
TRBV9	-	TRBJ1-2	-	TGTGCCAGCAGCGTAGCTCCAGGGGCGAACTATGGCTACACCTTC	CASSVAPGANYGYTF
TRBV5-3	-	TRBJ1-1	-	TGTGCCAGCCAAGGGGGGGATGTGAACACTGAAGCTTTCTTT	CASQGGDVNTEAFF
TRBV9	TRBD2	TRBJ2-3	-	TGTGCCAGCAGCGTCCCCCTAGCGGCTAGCACAGATACGCAGTATTTT	CASSVPLAASTDTQYF
TRBV19	-	TRBJ1-6	-	TGTGCCAGTAGCACCACAGGGAACACCTATAATTCACCCCTCCACTTT	CASSTTGNTYNSPLHF
TRBV7-9	TRBD1	TRBJ2-1	-	TGTGCCAGCAGCTCCTTGGACAGGGGGTTCTTC	CASSSLDRGFF
TRBV6-5	TRBD1	TRBJ1-6	-	TGTGCCAGCGGGGACAGGGTCTATTCACCCCTCCACTTT	CASGDRVYSPLHF
TRBV2	-	TRBJ2-5	-	TGTGCCAGCAGTCCTACTACCTACCAAGAGACCCAGTACTTC	CASSPTTYQETQYF
TRBV7-8	-	TRBJ1-2	-	TGTGCCAGCAGCTTGCCCGGGGCAGGGGTTCATGGCTACACCTTC	CASSLPGAGVHGYTF
TRBV19	TRBD1	TRBJ1-5	-	TGTGCCAGTAGTATGACAGGGGGTCAGCCCCAGCATTTT	CASSMTGGQPQHF
TRBV7-3	-	TRBJ2-7	-	TGTGCCAGCAGCTTAACTGGCAGGGACGAGCAGTACTTC	CASSLTGRDEQYF
TRBV5-1	-	TRBJ2-3	-	TGCGCCAGCAGCTGGCTAACCGGGGTGGGGGATACGCAGTATTTT	CASSWLTGVGDTQYF
TRBV5-5	-	TRBJ1-5	-	TGTGCCAGCAGCCCGGGACTCCAAAATCAGCCCCAGCATTTT	CASSPGLQNQPQHF
TRBV29-1	TRBD1	TRBJ1-1	-	TGCAGCGGTGGCGGGGGACAGGGGACAACTGAAGCTTTCTTT	CSGGGGQGTTEAFF
TRBV10-2	-	TRBJ1-6	-	TGCGCCAGCTGGTCAGGAGGATATAATTCACCCCTCCACTTT	CASWSGGYNSPLHF
TRBV6-5	TRBD1	TRBJ1-1	once	TGTGCCAGCAACCAGATGGGACAGGAGGGGGTAGGAGCTTTCTTT	CASNQMGQEGVGAFF
TRBV7-9	TRBD1	TRBJ1-1	-	TGTGCCAGCAGACCAAGACAGGGGTGGGACACTGAAGCTTTCTTT	CASRPRQGWDTEAFF
TRBV9	-	TRBJ1-2	few	TGTGCCAGCAGCGTAGAACAGGGAAATGGCTACACCTTC	CASSVEQGNGYTF
TRBV6-1	-	TRBJ1-3	-	TGTGCCAGCAGTGAAGAGGTTAGAGGACATACCTCTGGAAACACCATATATTTT	CASSEEVRGHTSGNTIYF
TRBV5-6	-	TRBJ2-2	few	TGTGCCAGCAGCTGGGACTTTGGGGTAGGCGGGGAGCTGTTTTTT	CASSWDFGVGGELFF
TRBV19	-	TRBJ1-2	-	TGTGCCAGTACCAACAACCCAGTCTATGGCTACACCTTC	CASTNNPVYGYTF
TRBV30	-	TRBJ1-1	-	TGTGCCTGGACCGGCCCAGGTTTGGTGAACACTGAAGCTTTCTTT	CAWTGPGLVNTEAFF
TRBV11-3	-	TRBJ1-1	-	TGTGCCAGCAGCTCTCACAGGGCTGGAGACACTGAAGCTTTCTTT	CASSSHRAGDTEAFF
TRBV19	-	TRBJ1-5	few	TGTGCCAGTAGTATACAGGGGACGGATCAGCCCCAGCATTTT	CASSIQGTDQPQHF
TRBV6-5	-	TRBJ2-1	once	TGTGCCAGCAGAGTTAGCGGAGACCACAATGAGCAGTTCTTC	CASRVSGDHNEQFF
TRBV9	TRBD2	TRBJ2-3	once	TGTGCCAGCAGCGTAGCGGGAGGGTGGGGGGATACGCAGTATTTT	CASSVAGGWGDTQYF
TRBV2	-	TRBJ1-2	-	TGTGCCAGCACCGGGCAGGGAGGGTATGGCTACACCTTC	CASTGQGGYGYTF
TRBV7-3	-	TRBJ2-1	-	TGTGCCAGCAGCTTATTAGGGGGGGAATGGGATGAGCAGTTCTTC	CASSLLGGEWDEQFF
TRBV27	TRBD1	TRBJ1-2	-	TGTGCCAGCAGTTTATTACAGGGGGCGCAGGATGGCTACACCTTC	CASSLLQGAQDGYTF
TRBV2	TRBD1	TRBJ1-1	-	TGTGCCAGCACCCTGTCCACCGGGACAGCGAACACTGAAGCTTTCTTT	CASTLSTGTANTEAFF
TRBV28	TRBD1	TRBJ1-5	-	TGTGCCAGCACTATGTTGATGGGGCAGGGGGCCAGCAATCAGCCCCAGCATTTT	CASTMLMGQGASNQPQHF
TRBV30	-	TRBJ2-1	-	TGTGCCTGGAGGGGACGGGGGTACAATGAGCAGTTCTTC	CAWRGRGYNEQFF
TRBV28	-	TRBJ1-2	-	TGTGCCATCGCCTCGGACAGTTTATCTGGCTACACCTTC	CAIASDSLSGYTF
TRBV28	TRBD1	TRBJ1-2	-	TGTGCCAGCCAGGCTTCCGGGACAGTTTATGGCTACACCTTC	CASQASGTVYGYTF
TRBV7-3	TRBD1	TRBJ1-2	-	TGTGCCAGCAGCTTAGACAGGGGGCTAGGTGGCTACACCTTC	CASSLDRGLGGYTF